This T cell receptor beta chain was identified during a study of CD8 T cells in Susac syndrome (dated by TCRdb to the late 2010s). Study-level background: The study used repertoire sequencing to test whether antigen drove CD8+ T cell activation and differentiation in Susac syndrome.

Trimming at the junction amounts to 3 bases on V and 1 base on J, and the germline ends lie 6 bases apart. The CDR3 contains 13 residues, cysteine and phenylalanine counted. CDR3 DNA only is kept here, 39 bases in frame from base 1. RNA was extracted using the RNeasy kit, and roughly 0.5 to 1 microgram was reverse transcribed with random hexamers. The immunoSEQ multiplex PCR assay, covering 54 Vbeta and 13 Jbeta segments, was used to amplify TCR beta CDR3 regions. PCR amplification bias was corrected by using a synthetic template baseline for primer optimization and computational correction. The authors' pipeline ran thus. Reads were annotated to V, D and J genes per IMGT and analyzed with immunoSEQ Analyzer, keeping only productive sequences. To calculate clonality, Shannon entropy was normalized by log2 of the number of productive unique sequences and then subtracted from one. For each patient and control, public and private clones were evaluated within the 100 most prevalent clones. Clones were defined as Susac-specific when absent from the healthy and MS cohorts, from approximately 970 published viral clones and from other ImmuneACCESS disease sequences. In-frame beta chains were kept once TCRdb had trimmed the public reads at Q25 with fastp and called clones with MiXCR. Every entry covers one CDR3 protein and lists the most common genes and DNA from its rows. TCRdb's processing, not the authors' own work, is the source of the V and J calls. Recorded for this sample are approximately 150,000 distinct CDR3 sequences; just under 95% of them occurred a single time. The ten top clones hold approximately 0.14% of the sample.

Broader findings and caveats from the paper: The TCR sequencing and HLA analysis was acknowledged to have included a relatively small number of individuals.

Peripheral blood CD8+ and CD4+ T cells from healthy donors, Susac syndrome patients and multiple sclerosis patients were profiled by high-throughput TCR beta sequencing. The healthy donors served as controls matched for age and sex. Bulk CD8+ and CD4+ T cells were purified magnetically by negative isolation, whereas CD8+ TEMRA cells were enriched by FACS. Blood was drawn into EDTA tubes, processed within 24 hours, and PBMCs were isolated by density gradient centrifugation. PBMCs intended for TCR sequencing were cryopreserved in liquid nitrogen and thawed later in a water bath at 37 degrees C. The sorted or isolated CD4+, CD8+ and CD8+ TEMRA cells had a purity of 90% or higher. Notes on this clonotype: Its recognized antigen is unknown. Base qualities are not provided; no much larger clone lies one nucleotide away.

This receptor was identified in a human donor in good health. The rearranged segments are TRBV12-3 or TRBV12-4 and TRBJ2-5; the D gene lacks a confident call. Specimen: CD4+ T cells from PBMCs. The nucleotides are TGTGCCAGCAGTTTGAATACCCAAGAGACCCAGTACTTC. Its amino acids are CASSLNTQETQYF.